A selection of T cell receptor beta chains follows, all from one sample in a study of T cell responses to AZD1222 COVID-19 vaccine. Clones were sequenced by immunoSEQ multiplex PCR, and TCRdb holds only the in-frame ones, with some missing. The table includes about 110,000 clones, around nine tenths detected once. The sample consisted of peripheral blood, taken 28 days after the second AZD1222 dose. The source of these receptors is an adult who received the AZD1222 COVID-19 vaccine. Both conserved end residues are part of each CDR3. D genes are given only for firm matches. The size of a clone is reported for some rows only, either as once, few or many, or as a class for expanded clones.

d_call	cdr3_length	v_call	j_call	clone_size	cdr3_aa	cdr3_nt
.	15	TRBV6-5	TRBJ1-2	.	CASSYGGNRNYGYTF	TGTGCCAGCAGTTACGGGGGGAATAGAAACTATGGCTACACCTTC
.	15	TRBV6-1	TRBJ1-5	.	CASSEIGRGDQPQHF	TGTGCCAGCAGTGAAATAGGGCGTGGGGATCAGCCCCAGCATTTT
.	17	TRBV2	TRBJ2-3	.	CASQITSGGISTDTQYF	TGTGCCAGCCAAATCACTTCGGGGGGCATAAGCACAGATACGCAGTATTTT
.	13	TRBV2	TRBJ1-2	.	CASRPDGNYGYTF	TGTGCCAGCAGACCGGACGGTAACTATGGCTACACCTTC
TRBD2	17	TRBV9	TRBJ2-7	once	CASSASRSGGPNYEQYF	TGTGCCAGCAGCGCGTCTAGAAGCGGGGGGCCAAACTACGAGCAGTACTTC
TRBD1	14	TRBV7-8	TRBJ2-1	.	CASSERQGGNEQFF	TGTGCCAGCAGCGAAAGACAGGGGGGCAATGAGCAGTTCTTC
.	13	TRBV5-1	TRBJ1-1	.	CASSFPMSTEAFF	TGCGCCAGCAGTTTCCCGATGAGCACTGAAGCTTTCTTT
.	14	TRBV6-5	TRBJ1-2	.	CASSYSGENYGYTF	TGTGCCAGCAGTTACTCCGGGGAAAACTATGGCTACACCTTC
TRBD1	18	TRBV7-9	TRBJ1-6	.	CASREPLTGTGGKSPLHF	TGTGCCAGCAGAGAGCCGCTGACCGGGACAGGGGGGAAATCACCCCTCCACTTT
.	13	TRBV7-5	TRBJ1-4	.	CARADSDNEKLFF	TGTGCCAGGGCGGATTCGGATAATGAAAAACTGTTTTTT
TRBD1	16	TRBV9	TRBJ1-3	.	CASSVGGQVPGNTIYF	TGTGCCAGCAGCGTAGGGGGACAGGTCCCTGGAAACACCATATATTTT
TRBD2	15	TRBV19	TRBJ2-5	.	CASTGRRGGMETQYF	TGTGCCAGTACGGGGCGGCGGGGGGGAATGGAGACCCAGTACTTC
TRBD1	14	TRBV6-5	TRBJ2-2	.	CASSGTGHTGELFF	TGTGCCAGCAGCGGGACAGGGCACACCGGGGAGCTGTTTTTT
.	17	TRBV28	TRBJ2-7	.	CASSFGAWGTSSYEQYF	TGTGCCAGCAGTTTCGGTGCGTGGGGGACATCATCCTACGAGCAGTACTTC
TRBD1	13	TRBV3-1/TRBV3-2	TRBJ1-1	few	CASSPGQSTEAFF	TGTGCCAGCAGCCCGGGACAGAGCACTGAAGCTTTCTTT
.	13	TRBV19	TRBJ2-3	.	CASSIYPPDTQYF	TGTGCCAGTAGTATTTACCCCCCAGATACGCAGTATTTT
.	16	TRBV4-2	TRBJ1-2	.	CASSQTTGSFNYGYTF	TGTGCCAGCAGCCAGACAACAGGTTCGTTTAACTATGGCTACACCTTC
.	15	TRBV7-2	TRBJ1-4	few	CASSLIPGVGEKLFF	TGTGCCAGCAGCTTAATCCCGGGGGTAGGAGAAAAACTGTTTTTT
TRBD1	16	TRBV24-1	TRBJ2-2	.	CATSGRTGGATGELFF	TGTGCCACCAGTGGACGGACAGGGGGCGCGACCGGGGAGCTGTTTTTT
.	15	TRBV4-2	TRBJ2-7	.	CASSQDPAVSYEQYF	TGTGCCAGCAGCCAAGACCCGGCGGTGAGCTACGAGCAGTACTTC
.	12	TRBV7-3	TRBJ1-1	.	CASSLMGPEAFF	TGTGCCAGCAGCTTAATGGGCCCTGAAGCTTTCTTT
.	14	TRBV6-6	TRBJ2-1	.	CASSDPSRFNEQFF	TGTGCCAGCAGTGACCCTTCTAGGTTCAATGAGCAGTTCTTC
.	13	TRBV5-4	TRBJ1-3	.	CASSLGGGNTIYF	TGTGCCAGCAGCTTGGGAGGGGGAAACACCATATATTTT
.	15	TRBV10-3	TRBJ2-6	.	CATLDSFSGANVLTF	TGTGCCACCCTGGACAGTTTTTCTGGGGCCAACGTCCTGACTTTC
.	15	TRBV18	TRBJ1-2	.	CASSLRLENNYGYTF	TGTGCCAGCTCATTACGACTCGAAAATAACTATGGCTACACCTTC
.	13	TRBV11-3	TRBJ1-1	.	CASSFSSSTEAFF	TGTGCCAGCAGCTTTTCCTCGAGCACTGAAGCTTTCTTT
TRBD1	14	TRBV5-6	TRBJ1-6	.	CASSLQGGNSPLHF	TGTGCCAGCAGCCTACAGGGGGGGAATTCACCCCTCCACTTT
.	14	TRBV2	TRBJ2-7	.	CASSEDMSSYEQYF	TGTGCCAGCAGTGAGGACATGAGCTCCTACGAGCAGTACTTC
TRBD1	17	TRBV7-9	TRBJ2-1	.	CASSRYPIQTGQDEQFF	TGTGCCAGCAGCCGTTACCCGATCCAGACAGGGCAAGATGAGCAGTTCTTC
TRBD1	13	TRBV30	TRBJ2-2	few	CAWSTGVSGELFF	TGTGCCTGGAGCACAGGGGTAAGTGGGGAGCTGTTTTTT
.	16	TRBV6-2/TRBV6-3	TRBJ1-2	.	CASSLNRDTVRYGYTF	TGTGCCAGCAGTTTAAACCGGGACACCGTTCGCTATGGCTACACCTTC
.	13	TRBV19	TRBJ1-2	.	CASSIDANYGYTF	TGTGCCAGTAGTATTGACGCGAACTATGGCTACACCTTC
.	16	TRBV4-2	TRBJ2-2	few	CASSQTPGSDTGELFF	TGTGCCAGCAGCCAAACCCCCGGGTCGGATACCGGGGAGCTGTTTTTT
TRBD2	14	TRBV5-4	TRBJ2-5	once	CASSNGLDRETQYF	TGTGCCAGCAGCAACGGACTAGATCGTGAGACCCAGTACTTC
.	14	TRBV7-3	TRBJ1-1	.	CASSSGHLGTEAFF	TGTGCCAGCAGTTCAGGGCACCTTGGGACTGAAGCTTTCTTT
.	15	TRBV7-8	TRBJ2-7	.	CASSPRWDRDYEQYF	TGTGCCAGCAGCCCCCGCTGGGATCGGGACTACGAGCAGTACTTC
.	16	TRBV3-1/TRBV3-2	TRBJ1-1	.	CASSQGAGLMNTEAFF	TGTGCCAGCAGCCAAGGGGCGGGATTAATGAACACTGAAGCTTTCTTT
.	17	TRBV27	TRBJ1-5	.	CASSLTSRAPSNQPQHF	TGTGCCAGCAGTTTAACCTCCCGGGCTCCCAGCAATCAGCCCCAGCATTTT
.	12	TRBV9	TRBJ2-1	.	CASSAWGNEQFF	TGTGCCAGCAGCGCGTGGGGCAATGAGCAGTTCTTC
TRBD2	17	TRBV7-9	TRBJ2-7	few	CASSPGTPRTSGYEQYF	TGTGCCAGCAGCCCCGGGACACCTAGGACTAGCGGCTACGAGCAGTACTTC
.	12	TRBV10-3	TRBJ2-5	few	CAISGDQETQYF	TGTGCCATCTCGGGGGACCAAGAGACCCAGTACTTC
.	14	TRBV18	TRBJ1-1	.	CASSPTPLNTEAFF	TGTGCCAGCTCCCCCACCCCATTGAACACTGAAGCTTTCTTT
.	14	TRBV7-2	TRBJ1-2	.	CAIPPGGVGYGYTF	TGTGCCATTCCGCCCGGGGGTGTCGGCTATGGCTACACCTTC
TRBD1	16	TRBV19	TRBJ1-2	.	CASSIGRQGGNYGYTF	TGTGCCAGTAGTATAGGTCGGCAGGGGGGAAACTATGGCTACACCTTC
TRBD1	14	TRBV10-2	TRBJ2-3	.	CASSERGRADTQYF	TGCGCCAGCAGTGAGAGGGGGCGAGCAGATACGCAGTATTTT
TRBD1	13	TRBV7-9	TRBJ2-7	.	CASSSGQGNEQYF	TGTGCCAGCAGCAGTGGACAGGGAAACGAGCAGTACTTC
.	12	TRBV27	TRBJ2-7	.	CASSLMGREQYF	TGTGCCAGCAGTTTAATGGGTCGCGAGCAGTACTTC
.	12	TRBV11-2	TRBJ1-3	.	CASSSEGNTIYF	TGTGCCAGCAGCTCCGAGGGAAACACCATATATTTT
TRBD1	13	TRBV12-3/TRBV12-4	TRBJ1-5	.	CASRDSYNQPQHF	TGTGCCAGCCGGGACAGCTACAATCAGCCCCAGCATTTT
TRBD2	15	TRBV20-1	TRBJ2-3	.	CSASRTSGVTDTQYF	TGCAGTGCTAGTAGGACTAGCGGGGTGACAGATACGCAGTATTTT
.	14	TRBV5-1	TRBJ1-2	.	CASSDASAYYGYTF	TGCGCCAGCAGCGATGCCTCGGCGTACTATGGCTACACCTTC
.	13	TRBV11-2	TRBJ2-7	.	CASSFGSSYEQYF	TGTGCCAGCAGCTTCGGCAGCTCCTACGAGCAGTACTTC
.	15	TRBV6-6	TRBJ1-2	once	CASSYSTTGNYGYTF	TGTGCCAGCAGTTACTCAACTACAGGGAACTATGGCTACACCTTC
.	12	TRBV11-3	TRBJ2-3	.	CASSTTGDTQYF	TGTGCCAGCAGTACGACGGGGGATACGCAGTATTTT